There are a few counts of the clone carrying this T cell receptor (beta chain). The junction does not match germline at one end; this may be a read error. This sample stems from a study of blood T cells in healthy people across ages. CDR1 and CDR2 from the germline V gene are MDHEN and SYDVKM. The CDR3 has 14 amino acids. The use of a sample-barcoded 5' primer and a J-beta primer mix characterized a second PCR of 7 to 11 cycles. In TCRdb, the 5' RACE reads were re-called with MiXCR into one record per CDR3 protein. This table holds hundreds of thousands of distinct CDR3 sequences, approximately 25% found once. This sample also appeared in a second study, on T cells of mothers and their children.

The clonotype originates from a boy between 10 and 17 years old in good health. Sequenced input: blood. The chain recombines TRBV28 with TRBJ1-2; 7 bases are shared with TRBD1. This CDR3 is CASSSGDRDGGCTF. DNA for the CDR3: TGTGCCAGCAGTTCAGGCGACAGGGATGGAGGCTGCACCTTC.